One and the same sample provided the 22 T cell receptor beta chains below, sequenced in a study of blood T cell repertoires in COVID-19. Produced via immunoSEQ multiplex PCR; TCRdb's table is partial and in-frame only. The sample consists of just under 250,000 clones, roughly 90% of them appearing once. Sequencing was performed on PBMCs or T cells enriched from blood (not recorded which). All receptors derive from a woman aged 30 to 39 who had recovered from COVID-19.

This clone was seen a few times. The junction does not match germline at one end; this may be a read error. The chain recombines TRBV30 with TRBJ1-2, with D possibly being TRBD1 (5 bases). The CDR3 spans 13 residues. CDR1 GTSNPN and CDR2 SVGIG come from the germline V gene (reference sequence). The CDR3 loop is CAWSEGLQYGCTF. CDR3 coding DNA: TGTGCCTGGAGTGAGGGACTTCAGTATGGCTGCACCTTC.

The DNA for the CDR3 is TGTGCCAGTAGTGGCGACGACATCCCTGGGAGATACGAGCAGTACTTC. Residues: CASSGDDIPGRYEQYF. The chain combines TRBV19 with TRBJ2-7, with D possibly TRBD2 on 5 matching bases. Germline CDR1 is LNHDA and CDR2 is SQIVND (reference sequence). The V end was cut by 5 bases, the J end by 4 bases, with 21 bases between. The CDR3 is 16 amino acids.

This rearrangement joins TRBV7-2 to TRBJ1-5; D is perhaps TRBD1 (6 bases). The ends were cut back, 6 bases at V and 0 bases at J, with 12 bases in the middle. Germline V gene lookup returns CDR1 SGHTA and CDR2 FQGNSA. The CDR3 consists of 15 residues. This CDR3 is CASRPDSYSNQPQHF. The CDR3, as DNA: TGTGCCAGCAGACCGGACAGTTATAGCAATCAGCCCCAGCATTTT. Filled out from reference TRBV7-2 and TRBJ1-5, the complete variable domain reads GAGVSQSPSNKVTEKGKDVELRCDPISGHTALYWYRQSLGQGLEFLIYFQGNSAPDKSGLPSDRFSAERTGGSVSTLTIQRTQQEDSAVYLCASRPDSYSNQPQHFGDGTRLSIL.

The V call is TRBV7-9, the J call TRBJ2-5, with D unclear. V lost 1 base to trimming and J lost 1 base, with 10 bases between them. Per germline, CDR1 SEHNR and CDR2 FQNEAQ (reference sequence). The CDR3 length is 15 residues. This chain's CDR3 is CASSLGLAVQETQYF. In nucleotides, the CDR3 is TGTGCCAGCAGCTTAGGATTGGCAGTCCAAGAGACCCAGTACTTC.

In regard to this clone: Other DNA sequences in the sample encode the same CDR3. The V gene is TRBV19, the J gene TRBJ1-5; possible D gene TRBD1, 5 bases. The V end was cut by 1 base, the J end by 0 bases, with 7 bases between. This CDR3 is built from 15 residues. The germline V gene has CDR1 LNHDA and CDR2 SQIVND (reference sequence). The CDR3 region has the DNA TGTGCCAGTAGTATAGGACAGTATAGCAATCAGCCCCAGCATTTT. It encodes CASSIGQYSNQPQHF.

The rearrangement joins TRBV7-8 to TRBJ1-1; 8 bases align to TRBD1. Germline-derived CDR1 and CDR2 are SGHVS and FQNEAQ. The length of the CDR3 is 14 residues. Trimming took 1 base from V and 4 from J; bases not matched to a gene: 2. This CDR3 reads CASSLGTGITEAFF. As DNA, the CDR3 is TGTGCCAGCAGCTTAGGGACAGGGATCACTGAAGCTTTCTTT.

The rearrangement uses TRBV19 and TRBJ1-1; D unclear. CDR3 length: 13 residues. V lost 2 bases and J 5 bases, leaving 9 bases between the germline ends. CDR1 is LNHDA, CDR2 SQIVND, per germline (reference sequence). The CDR3: CASSITGLTEAFF. The CDR3 nucleotides are TGTGCCAGTAGTATAACGGGGTTGACTGAAGCTTTCTTT.

This sequence joins TRBV7-9 and TRBJ2-1; tentative D call: TRBD1 (6 bases). Germline values: CDR1 SEHNR, CDR2 FQNEAQ (reference sequence). The V gene lost 2 bases and the J gene lost 4 bases, with 18 bases spanning the gap. The CDR3 consists of 17 residues. The CDR3 spells CASSLTSRGGPYNEQFF. The DNA of the CDR3 is TGTGCCAGCAGCTTAACTTCTCGAGGGGGACCTTACAATGAGCAGTTCTTC. Looking up the rest from reference TRBV7-9 and TRBJ2-1 gives the full variable domain: DTGVSQNPRHKITKRGQNVTFRCDPISEHNRLYWYRQTLGQGPEFLTYFQNEAQLEKSRLLSDRFSAERPKGSFSTLEIQRTEQGDSAMYLCASSLTSRGGPYNEQFFGPGTRLTVL.

The V and J genes are TRBV29-1 and TRBJ1-1; 9 bases are shared with TRBD1. CDR3 length: 16 residues. Per germline, CDR1 SQVTM and CDR2 ANQGSEA. With V trimmed by 7 bases and J by 4 bases, 16 bases remained unmatched. The CDR3 DNA sequence: TGCAGCGCCCTGGGTATTTCAGGACAGGGGTCCACTGAAGCTTTCTTT. This codes for CSALGISGQGSTEAFF.

The chain carries TRBV28 and TRBJ1-3; 9 bases agree with TRBD1. The CDR3 loop spans 16 amino acids. From germline, CDR1 is MDHEN and CDR2 SYDVKM. V was clipped by 3 bases and J by 3 bases; unmatched bases: 6. The CDR3 DNA reads TGTGCCAGCAGTTTTGGGACAGGGTATAATGGAAACACCATATATTTT. This encodes CASSFGTGYNGNTIYF.

The J gene is TRBJ1-3, the V gene TRBV30; tentative D call: TRBD1 (5 bases). Trimming shortened V by 1 base and J by 0 bases, and 10 bases separated the two germline ends. From germline, CDR1 is GTSNPN and CDR2 SVGIG (reference sequence). The CDR3 loop spans 15 amino acids. CDR3 DNA sequence: TGTGCCTGGAGTGGGGGGAGGAGCTCTGGAAACACCATATATTTT. Encoded protein: CAWSGGRSSGNTIYF.

J is TRBJ2-7 and V is TRBV18, with 9 bases lining up with TRBD1. CDR1 is KGHSH and CDR2 is LQKENI in the germline V gene. Trimming took 5 bases from V and 3 from J; bases not matched to a gene: 14. CDR3 length equals 17 residues. The CDR3: CASSEGDMGQGFYEQYF. The CDR3, as DNA: TGTGCCAGCTCAGAAGGGGATATGGGACAGGGTTTCTACGAGCAGTACTTC.

The V gene is TRBV5-1, the J gene TRBJ2-3; 8 bases fit TRBD2. The CDR3 has 16 residues. Germline V gene data show CDR1 as SGHRS and CDR2 as YFSETQ. J gave up 0 bases and V 3 bases, and 6 bases lay outside the gene matches. CDR3 sequence (DNA): TGCGCCAGCAGCTCGTTGACTAGCGATAGCACAGATACGCAGTATTTT. It is translated as CASSSLTSDSTDTQYF. Full variable domain (remainder filled in from reference TRBV5-1 and TRBJ2-3): KAGVTQTPRYLIKTRGQQVTLSCSPISGHRSVSWYQQTPGQGLQFLFEYFSETQRNKGNFPGRFSGRQFSNSRSEMNVSTLELGDSALYLCASSSLTSDSTDTQYFGPGTRLTVL.

This clone occurred once. The chain has TRBV15 and TRBJ1-2, with D perhaps TRBD1 (6 bases). Trimming stripped 3 bases from V and 2 bases from J, with 10 bases between. The CDR3 totals 14 residues. Per the germline V gene, CDR1 is LNHNV and CDR2 is YYDKDF (reference sequence). In nucleotides, the CDR3 is TGTGCCACCAGCAGCGGACAGAGGAACTATGGCTACACCTTC. Residues: CATSSGQRNYGYTF.

This clone was counted many times. The chain uses TRBV6-5 and TRBJ2-7, with a weak D call TRBD1 (6 bases). This CDR3 contains 15 residues. Trimming pared 0 bases from V and 0 bases from J, leaving 9 bases between. Germline V gene data show CDR1 as MNHEY and CDR2 as SVGAGI. CDR3 in DNA: TGTGCCAGCAGTTACTCCGGACAGTTCTCCTACGAGCAGTACTTC. It yields the protein CASSYSGQFSYEQYF.

This chain connects TRBV15 to TRBJ2-5; the match to TRBD1 covers 7 bases. The V segment lost 0 bases and the J segment 4 bases; nucleotides outside the gene matches: 2. Germline loops: CDR1 LNHNV, CDR2 YYDKDF (reference sequence). This CDR3 is 14 amino acids long. In DNA form, the CDR3 reads TGTGCCACCAGCAGAGACAGGGGGAGAGAGACCCAGTACTTC. This gives the protein CATSRDRGRETQYF.

The chain couples TRBV7-9 to TRBJ1-2; no clear D gene. The germline V gene encodes CDR1 SEHNR and CDR2 FQNEAQ (reference sequence). The CDR3 is 16 residues long. V gave up 4 bases and J gave up 4 bases, with 19 bases separating them. The CDR3 DNA sequence: TGTGCCAGCAGCTCAAACCTAGGAACCGTTGGCTATGGCTACACCTTC. Protein product: CASSSNLGTVGYGYTF.

The V gene is TRBV6-5, the J gene TRBJ1-6, with D tentatively TRBD1 (6 bases). The CDR3 consists of 15 residues. The V gene lost 6 bases and the J gene lost 7 bases, with 16 bases spanning the gap. Germline-derived CDR1 and CDR2 are MNHEY and SVGAGI. In DNA form, the CDR3 reads TGTGCCAGCAGCGGCCCGGACAGCCAGAATTCACCCCTCCACTTT. Its translation: CASSGPDSQNSPLHF.

The chain joins TRBV7-2 to TRBJ1-5; D unresolved. Germline CDR1 reads SGHTA; CDR2 reads FQGNSA. The length of the CDR3 is 14 residues. V lost 1 base, J lost 2 bases, and 6 bases lay in between. This CDR3 reads CASSLEAGNQPQHF. The CDR3 nucleotides are TGTGCCAGCAGCTTAGAGGCGGGCAATCAGCCCCAGCATTTT.

This sequence joins TRBV7-2 and TRBJ2-1, with TRBD2 identical over 10 bases. CDR1 is SGHTA and CDR2 is FQGNSA in the germline V gene. The CDR3 runs 15 residues. Trimming removed 3 bases from V and 4 bases from J; junction bases left unmatched: 3. The chain's CDR3 is CASSFTSGAYNEQFF. The CDR3 nucleotides are TGTGCCAGCAGCTTTACTAGCGGGGCATACAATGAGCAGTTCTTC.

The V call is TRBV4-2, the J call TRBJ1-4; maybe TRBD1 (5 bases). The CDR3 length is 16 residues. Per the germline V gene, CDR1 is LGHNA and CDR2 is YNFKEQ. Trimming shortened V by 3 bases and J by 0 bases, and 11 bases separated the two germline ends. CDR3 residues: CASSHRAASTNEKLFF. CDR3 sequence (DNA): TGTGCCAGCAGCCACAGGGCAGCTTCAACTAATGAAAAACTGTTTTTT.

This chain connects TRBV29-1 to TRBJ2-7; D is undetermined. This CDR3 has 11 residues. The V gene's germline CDR1 is SQVTM and CDR2 ANQGSEA. V was clipped by 0 bases and J by 6 bases, with 6 bases between them. The CDR3 DNA is TGCAGCGTTGAAGATCGTCTCGAGCAGTACTTC. This translates into CSVEDRLEQYF.